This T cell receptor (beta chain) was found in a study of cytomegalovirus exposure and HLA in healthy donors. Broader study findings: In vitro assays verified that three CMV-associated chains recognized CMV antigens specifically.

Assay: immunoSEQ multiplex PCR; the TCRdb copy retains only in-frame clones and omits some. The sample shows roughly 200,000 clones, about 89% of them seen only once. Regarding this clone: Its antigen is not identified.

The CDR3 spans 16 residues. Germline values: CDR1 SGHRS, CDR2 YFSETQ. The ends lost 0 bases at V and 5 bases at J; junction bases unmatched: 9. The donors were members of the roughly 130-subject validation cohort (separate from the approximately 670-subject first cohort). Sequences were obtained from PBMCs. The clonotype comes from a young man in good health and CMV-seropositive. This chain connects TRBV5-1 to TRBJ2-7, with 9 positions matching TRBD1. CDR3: CASSLGLGQGINEQYF. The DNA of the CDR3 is TGCGCCAGCAGCTTGGGGCTGGGACAGGGTATCAACGAGCAGTACTTC. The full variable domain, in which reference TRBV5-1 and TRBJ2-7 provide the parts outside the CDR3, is KAGVTQTPRYLIKTRGQQVTLSCSPISGHRSVSWYQQTPGQGLQFLFEYFSETQRNKGNFPGRFSGRQFSNSRSEMNVSTLELGDSALYLCASSLGLGQGINEQYFGPGTRLTVT.